These 3 T cell receptor beta chains were all obtained from the same sample, sequenced in a study of cytomegalovirus exposure and HLA in healthy donors. Amplification used 60 Vbeta primers and 13 Jbeta primers. TCRdb keeps only in-frame clones here, not all; method: immunoSEQ multiplex PCR. The sample includes about 92,000 clones. Sequencing was done on a sample of PBMCs. Source of these receptors: a man aged 50 to 59 in good health and CMV-seropositive.

The V and J genes are TRBV30 and TRBJ2-3; TRBD1 agrees at 7 bases. Germline V CDR1 and CDR2: GTSNPN, SVGIG (reference sequence). CDR3 length: 12 residues. The CDR3 reads CARATGADTQYF. The DNA for the CDR3 is TGTGCACGGGCTACAGGGGCAGATACGCAGTATTTT.

This sequence joins TRBV5-6 and TRBJ1-1, with 9 positions matching TRBD1. CDR3 size: 15 residues. The V gene end was trimmed by 4 bases and the J gene end by 2 bases; junction bases not matched to a gene: 6. Germline V gives CDR1 SGHDT, CDR2 YYEEEE. The CDR3 bases are TGTGCCAGCAGCCGTACAGGGGGCGGAAACACTGAAGCTTTCTTT. This codes for CASSRTGGGNTEAFF.

The chain recombines TRBV28 with TRBJ1-5; D may be TRBD1 (6 bases). Germline V gives CDR1 MDHEN, CDR2 SYDVKM. This CDR3 contains 14 residues. V gave up 2 bases and J gave up 3 bases, with 8 bases separating them. The DNA of the CDR3 is TGTGCCAGCAGTTTAAGGACAGACAATCAGCCCCAGCATTTT. Translation gives CASSLRTDNQPQHF.